What follows are 11 T cell receptor beta chains derived from one specimen sequenced in a study of Graves' ophthalmopathy and Graves' hyperthyroidism. Transcripts of RNA were the source for amplifying TCR beta CDR3 regions. Following a first-round RT-PCR that used HTBI primers, a second-round multiplex PCR was carried out. TCRdb redid the calling of the multiplex PCR reads with MiXCR, one entry per CDR3 protein. The sample holds about 370,000 distinct CDR3 sequences; approximately 18% are singletons and the top ten take 2% to 3%. The material sequenced was peripheral blood. The source is an adult woman with stable Graves' hyperthyroidism.

The chain links TRBV12-3 or TRBV12-4 to TRBJ2-7; no clear D gene. V lost 5 bases, J lost 6 bases, and 14 bases lay in between. The CDR3 sequence is 13 residues long. The CDR3 nucleotides are TGTGCCAGCAGTCCCGGCCAGTCACGCGAGCAGTACTTC. Residues: CASSPGQSREQYF.

In its sample, this clonotype was seen many times. This chain links TRBV5-1 with TRBJ2-5, with 11 bases lining up with TRBD2. CDR1 is SGHRS, CDR2 YFSETQ, per germline. J lost 5 bases, V lost 0 bases, and 9 bases had no gene match. The CDR3 extends over 17 amino acids. The CDR3 DNA reads as TGCGCCAGCAGCTTGGGTATTGCGGCTAGCGGGAGGGAGACCCAGTACTTC. Translating gives CASSLGIAASGRETQYF.

This clonotype was seen at least ten times. This sequence joins TRBV18 and TRBJ2-2; no clear D gene. V lost 1 base and J 3 bases, leaving 9 bases between the germline ends. The CDR3 sequence is 15 residues long. Germline loops: CDR1 KGHSH, CDR2 LQKENI. CDR3 protein: CASSPLAGHTGELFF. The CDR3 DNA follows: TGTGCCAGCTCACCACTGGCAGGACACACCGGGGAGCTGTTTTTT.

This clonotype has at least ten counts. The gene calls are TRBV6-5 and TRBJ2-7; 12 nucleotides match TRBD2. CDR3 length: 15 residues. V was pared by 2 bases and J by 5 bases, with 4 bases of the junction left unmatched. Germline CDR1 is MNHEY and CDR2 is SVGAGI. CDR3 DNA: TGTGCCAGCAGTTACCGGACTAGCGGGATCGACGAGCAGTACTTC. Its translation: CASSYRTSGIDEQYF.

A note on this clonotype: Being one base from a much bigger clone, this may be a read error. The CDR3 does not end in the conserved phenylalanine or tryptophan, so this is likely a read error. In DNA, the CDR3 is TGCGCCAGTCACAGAGAGAACTATGGCTACACCTAC. Translated, it gives CASHRENYGYTY. The rearrangement joins TRBV5-1 to TRBJ1-2; D gene uncertain. V dropped 8 bases and J dropped 2 bases, with 10 bases sitting between them. CDR1 is SGHRS, CDR2 YFSETQ, per germline. The CDR3 extends over 12 amino acids.

The chain links TRBV27 to TRBJ1-1; perhaps TRBD1 as D (5 bases). The CDR3 contains 16 residues. V was shortened by 7 bases and J by 3 bases, with 21 bases between the two germline ends. From germline, CDR1 is MNHEY and CDR2 SMNVEV (reference sequence). CDR3 in DNA: TGTGCCAGCATTGGGGGAATAATTTTCGGGGACACTGAAGCTTTCTTT. It codes for CASIGGIIFGDTEAFF.

This clonotype showed up just a few times. The chain has TRBV28 and TRBJ1-1; 7 bases align to TRBD1. CDR3 length: 15 residues. V dropped 8 bases and J dropped 2; count of bases not matched to a gene: 11. The V gene's germline CDR1 is MDHEN and CDR2 SYDVKM. CDR3: CASLRGQGGNTEAFF. The CDR3 nucleotides are TGTGCCAGCCTAAGGGGGCAGGGGGGAAACACTGAAGCTTTCTTT.

This clonotype was counted between two and nine times. The chain uses TRBV18 and TRBJ2-4; 10 nucleotides match TRBD2. V shed 6 bases, J shed 2 bases, and the junction held 4 bases outside the gene matches. The length of the CDR3 is 15 residues. Germline V gene data show CDR1 as KGHSH and CDR2 as LQKENI. The CDR3 coding sequence is TGTGCCAGCTCGCCTAGCGGGAGTTCCAAAAACATTCAGTACTTC. Residues: CASSPSGSSKNIQYF.

This clonotype was found many times. The chain has TRBV20-1 and TRBJ2-7; perhaps TRBD2 as D (6 bases). Germline CDR1 reads DFQATT; CDR2 reads SNEGSKA (reference sequence). CDR3 length: 14 residues. Trimming pared 4 bases from V and 3 bases from J, leaving 16 bases between. The CDR3 sequence: CSATPLAYHYEQYF. For the CDR3, the DNA is TGCAGTGCTACCCCCCTAGCGTACCACTACGAGCAGTACTTC.

This clonotype has at least ten counts. The V gene is TRBV19, the J gene TRBJ2-7; 11 bases agree with TRBD2. V gave up 5 bases and J gave up 5 bases; unmatched junction bases: 8. The CDR3 covers 15 residues. Germline lookup yields CDR1 LNHDA and CDR2 SQIVND (reference sequence). The DNA of the CDR3 is TGTGCCAGTAGTTCCAAAACTAGCGGGAGCCACGAGCAGTACTTC. Its protein is CASSSKTSGSHEQYF.

This clonotype was detected ten times or more. V usage is TRBV12-3 or TRBV12-4 and J usage is TRBJ2-4; D gene unclear. V was clipped by 5 bases and J by 0 bases, with 5 bases between them. CDR3 length: 13 residues. CDR3 DNA sequence: TGTGCCAGCAGTATCATAGCCAAAAACATTCAGTACTTC. Its translation: CASSIIAKNIQYF.